This TCR beta chain was identified in a study of T cells in narcolepsy listed by TCRdb under 2018. Notes on the research overall: Patients with narcolepsy type 1 or type 2 (NT1, NT2) and healthy control donors were enrolled in the study. The study used TCR Vbeta sequencing to track clonotypes in blood and CSF while looking for autoreactive T cells in narcolepsy patients that target self-antigens of hypocretin neurons (hypocretin, TRIB2).

V sheds 0 bases and J sheds 7 bases, leaving 6 bases between their ends. Measured from the cysteine to the phenylalanine, the CDR3 is 11 residues long. Here the CDR3 DNA is all that survives: 33 bases in frame from base 1. CDR1 and CDR2 are read off the germline V gene as SQVTM and ANQGSEA. Comment on this clone: Its target antigen remains unknown. Base qualities are not provided; no much larger clone lies one nucleotide away.

Library preparation was by the immunoSEQ multiplex PCR assay. In its TCRdb copy, this immuneACCESS table keeps in-frame sequences only and misses some clones. Where compared with another copy, unresolved V genes explain less than half of these, and the others have no known cause. In this sample the table shows roughly 34,000 clones, roughly 80% of which occur a single time. Together, the top ten hold roughly 1.3% of the sample. What the study reported, not specific to this receptor: No sequences matching autoreactive T cell clones were present in some of the blood memory CD4+ repertoires from patients and controls. Plots comparing CSF and blood CD4+ T cell clonotypes from the same patient highlighted HCRT-specific and TRIB2-specific autoreactive clonotypes. According to the report, autoreactive clonotypes were detected serially in the blood of the same patients and of different patients, but not in healthy controls. Patients and controls had similar numbers of sequenced blood memory CD4+ clonotypes, with averages of about 39,494 in patients and roughly 36,000 in controls.

For TCR Vbeta sequencing, memory CD4+ T cells were sorted ex vivo from the peripheral blood of narcolepsy patients and healthy controls. The source material was CD45RA- memory CD4+ T cells from PBMCs. The sample's cell subset or site label is to be understood as: memory T cells sorted ex vivo from peripheral blood. This clonotype was sampled from a human donor with narcolepsy. This chain joins TRBV29-1 to TRBJ1-2; confidence is insufficient to name the D gene. The DNA sequence is as follows: TGCAGCGTTGAAGACACGCGTGGCTACACCTTC. Translation gives CSVEDTRGYTF.